There are many counts of the clone carrying this T cell receptor beta chain. Its antigen is not identified. TCR beta CDR3 sequences were amplified from RNA transcripts. HTBI primers drove first-round RT-PCR of the TCR CDR3. TCRdb reprocessed the multiplex PCR reads via MiXCR and lists one record per CDR3 protein. The table shows over 250,000 distinct CDR3 sequences, with about a sixth occurring only once. V was trimmed by 2 bases and J by 7 bases, leaving 8 bases between them. The CDR3 loop spans 13 amino acids. Germline lookup yields CDR1 LGHDT and CDR2 YNNKEL (reference sequence). The data stem from a study of T cells in Graves' hyperthyroidism and ophthalmopathy. Study outcomes and limitations: Also found in blood were most expanded thyroid clonotypes above 0.001.

The study included ophthalmopathy patients with Clinical Activity Score at least 3, NOSPECS grade at least 4 and duration under 3 months. The sequenced sample consisted of blood. J is TRBJ2-2 and V is TRBV3-1; perhaps TRBD1 as D (5 bases). This sequence was found in a woman in her sixties or seventies with Graves' ophthalmopathy. CDR3 bases: TGTGCCAGCAGCCAACAGGGTATCGGGGAGCTGTTTTTT. It specifies CASSQQGIGELFF.